Sequencing of this T cell receptor beta chain was carried out in a study of blood T cell repertoires in COVID-19. Study as a whole: Both acute and convalescent COVID-19 samples were obtained from the United States, Italy and Spain.

Donors were grouped by their self-reported clinical history. V shed 7 bases and J 5 bases; nucleotides not matched to a gene: 6. The germline gives CDR1 SNHLY, CDR2 FYNNEI. This CDR3 is built from 14 residues. Profiling relied on immunoSEQ multiplex PCR, and the TCRdb table lists in-frame clones only, not all of them. There are approximately 250,000 clones in the sample; 88% occur only once, and 2.5% lies in the top ten. The sequencing sample was made of PBMCs or T cells enriched from blood (not recorded which). The TCR comes from a woman aged 35 to 49 with acute COVID-19. The chain links TRBV2 to TRBJ2-1, with TRBD2 identical over 9 bases. CDR3 in DNA: TGTGCCAGCAAGGGGACTAGCAGCCACAATGAGCAGTTCTTC. It codes for CASKGTSSHNEQFF.